The clone carrying this T cell receptor (beta chain) was picked up a small number of times. Antigen: not known. The data belong to a study of cytomegalovirus exposure and HLA in healthy donors. The study's findings and limits: Owing to their indistinguishability, certain V segments, notably TRBV6-2 and TRBV6-3, were excluded.

V gave up 2 bases and J gave up 3 bases, with 12 bases separating them. Germline V gene sequence: CDR1 SGHKS, CDR2 YYEKEE (reference sequence). The length of the CDR3 is 14 residues. PCR was performed using 60 Vbeta and 13 Jbeta primers. Assay: immunoSEQ multiplex PCR; the TCRdb copy retains only in-frame clones and omits some. In the table there are about 130,000 clones, roughly three quarters of which are singletons. V is TRBV5-5 and J is TRBJ2-7; maybe TRBD1 (6 bases). The sample taken for sequencing was PBMCs. The TCR was taken from a man younger than 40 in good health and CMV-seronegative. In DNA, the CDR3 is TGTGCCAGCAGCTTTGGTGGCAGGGGCTACGAGCAGTACTTC. It is translated as CASSFGGRGYEQYF.